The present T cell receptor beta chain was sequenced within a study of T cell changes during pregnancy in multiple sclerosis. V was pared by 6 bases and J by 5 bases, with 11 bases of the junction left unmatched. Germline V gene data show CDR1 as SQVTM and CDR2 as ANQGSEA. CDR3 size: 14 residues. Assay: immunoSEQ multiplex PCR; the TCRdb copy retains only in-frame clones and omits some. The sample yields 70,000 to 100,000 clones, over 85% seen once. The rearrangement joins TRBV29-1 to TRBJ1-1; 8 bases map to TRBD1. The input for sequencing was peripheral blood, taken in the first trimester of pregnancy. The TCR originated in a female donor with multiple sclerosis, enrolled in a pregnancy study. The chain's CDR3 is CSVETGTGETEAFF. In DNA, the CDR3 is TGCAGCGTGGAGACCGGGACAGGTGAAACTGAAGCTTTCTTT.